This is a list of T cell receptor beta chains from one sample in a study of T cell responses to AZD1222 COVID-19 vaccine. This table comes from immunoSEQ multiplex PCR, and its TCRdb copy is limited to in-frame clones, with some not included. This table has 200,000 or so clones, 85% to 95% appearing once. The sequences come from peripheral blood, collected 28 days after the second AZD1222 dose. All receptors come from an adult who received the AZD1222 COVID-19 vaccine. CDR3s include the opening cysteine and the closing phenylalanine or tryptophan. Fields, in order: clone size, V gene, D gene, J gene, CDR3 DNA, CDR3 protein. The D gene is left open where the match is weak. Rows may omit the clone size; those that give it use once, few, many or a size class.

clone size: NA
V gene: TRBV19
D gene: TRBD1
J gene: TRBJ2-6
CDR3 DNA: TGTGCCAGTAGCGTAACCTCCGGGACAGGGTGGTCTGGGGCCAACGTCCTGACTTTC
CDR3 protein: CASSVTSGTGWSGANVLTF

clone size: NA
V gene: TRBV7-6
D gene: NA
J gene: TRBJ1-6
CDR3 DNA: TGTGCCAGCAGCTTAGGAGGGGCAGGCAGGAATTCACCCCTCCACTTT
CDR3 protein: CASSLGGAGRNSPLHF

clone size: NA
V gene: TRBV7-9
D gene: NA
J gene: TRBJ2-5
CDR3 DNA: TGTGCCAGCAGCTTAGCAGCGGAAGAGACCCAGTACTTC
CDR3 protein: CASSLAAEETQYF

clone size: NA
V gene: TRBV10-2
D gene: TRBD1
J gene: TRBJ1-6
CDR3 DNA: TGCGCCAGCAGTGGACAGGGGAGATCTAGTTCACCCCTCCACTTT
CDR3 protein: CASSGQGRSSSPLHF

clone size: NA
V gene: TRBV7-8
D gene: NA
J gene: TRBJ2-2
CDR3 DNA: TGTGCCGGCTCACCGGCGTCGAGGGAGCTGTTTTTT
CDR3 protein: CAGSPASRELFF

clone size: NA
V gene: TRBV5-1
D gene: NA
J gene: TRBJ1-1
CDR3 DNA: TGCGCCAGCAGCTTGGAGGGCAGATCCACTGAAGCTTTCTTT
CDR3 protein: CASSLEGRSTEAFF

clone size: NA
V gene: TRBV9
D gene: NA
J gene: TRBJ2-3
CDR3 DNA: TGTGCCAGCAGCGTAAGGGACCTACGAGGCACAGATACGCAGTATTTT
CDR3 protein: CASSVRDLRGTDTQYF

clone size: NA
V gene: TRBV9
D gene: TRBD2
J gene: TRBJ2-1
CDR3 DNA: TGTGCCAGCAGCGCCAGCGGACTAGCGGGGGCTAATGAGCAGTTCTTC
CDR3 protein: CASSASGLAGANEQFF

clone size: NA
V gene: TRBV10-2
D gene: NA
J gene: TRBJ1-1
CDR3 DNA: TGCGCCAGCAGCCTCGGGGTGAGGGCGACTGAAGCTTTCTTT
CDR3 protein: CASSLGVRATEAFF

clone size: once
V gene: TRBV19
D gene: NA
J gene: TRBJ1-3
CDR3 DNA: TGTGCCAGTAGTATACAGGGAACTGGAAACACCATATATTTT
CDR3 protein: CASSIQGTGNTIYF

clone size: NA
V gene: TRBV19
D gene: NA
J gene: TRBJ1-4
CDR3 DNA: TGTGCCAGTAGTATCGACTTACCGCCCTCCAGAAAACTGTTTTTT
CDR3 protein: CASSIDLPPSRKLFF

clone size: NA
V gene: TRBV9
D gene: NA
J gene: TRBJ1-3
CDR3 DNA: TGTGCCAGCAGCGCCGACGGGGTGGCTGGAAACACCATATATTTT
CDR3 protein: CASSADGVAGNTIYF

clone size: few
V gene: TRBV6-5
D gene: NA
J gene: TRBJ2-7
CDR3 DNA: TGTGCCAGCCTCAGACCACAGGGTAAACTGGACGAGCAGTACTTC
CDR3 protein: CASLRPQGKLDEQYF

clone size: NA
V gene: TRBV4-2
D gene: NA
J gene: TRBJ2-2
CDR3 DNA: TGTGCCAGCAGCCAGGTCTCCACCGGGGAGCTGTTTTTT
CDR3 protein: CASSQVSTGELFF

clone size: NA
V gene: TRBV6-1
D gene: NA
J gene: TRBJ1-5
CDR3 DNA: TGTGCCAGCAGTGAAAGAATCAATCAGCCCCAGCATTTT
CDR3 protein: CASSERINQPQHF

clone size: NA
V gene: TRBV7-9
D gene: TRBD1
J gene: TRBJ1-2
CDR3 DNA: TGTGCCAGCAGCTTAGTACAGGGGGCGAGTGGCTACACCTTC
CDR3 protein: CASSLVQGASGYTF

clone size: NA
V gene: TRBV7-9
D gene: NA
J gene: TRBJ1-1
CDR3 DNA: TGTGCCAGCAGCTTGAGACAGGATGAAGCTTTCTTT
CDR3 protein: CASSLRQDEAFF

clone size: NA
V gene: TRBV6-5
D gene: NA
J gene: TRBJ1-1
CDR3 DNA: TGTGCCAGCAGTCGCGGGAATCGAGGTGGCACTGAAGCTTTCTTT
CDR3 protein: CASSRGNRGGTEAFF

clone size: NA
V gene: TRBV6-5
D gene: NA
J gene: TRBJ1-5
CDR3 DNA: TGTGCCAGCAGTTACAATCCGGATCAGCCCCAGCATTTT
CDR3 protein: CASSYNPDQPQHF

clone size: NA
V gene: TRBV12-3/TRBV12-4
D gene: NA
J gene: TRBJ2-1
CDR3 DNA: TGTGCCAGCAGTATCCGACGAGGGGAGCAGTTCTTC
CDR3 protein: CASSIRRGEQFF

clone size: NA
V gene: TRBV5-1
D gene: NA
J gene: TRBJ1-2
CDR3 DNA: TGCGCCAGCAGTCCCTGGGAGGGGGAAGGCTACACCTTC
CDR3 protein: CASSPWEGEGYTF

clone size: NA
V gene: TRBV6-5
D gene: NA
J gene: TRBJ1-2
CDR3 DNA: TGTGCCAGCAGATTCAGGGATGGCTACACCTTC
CDR3 protein: CASRFRDGYTF

clone size: NA
V gene: TRBV6-2/TRBV6-3
D gene: NA
J gene: TRBJ2-1
CDR3 DNA: TGTGCCAGCAGTGACACCCCGGGCTTCGGTGAGCAGTTCTTC
CDR3 protein: CASSDTPGFGEQFF

clone size: NA
V gene: TRBV5-5
D gene: NA
J gene: TRBJ1-4
CDR3 DNA: TGTGCCAGCAGCTTAGGCAGGCCAAATGAAAAACTGTTTTTT
CDR3 protein: CASSLGRPNEKLFF

clone size: NA
V gene: TRBV5-1
D gene: NA
J gene: TRBJ1-1
CDR3 DNA: TGCGCCAGCAGCTTGGTGTCAGCCGCGGGGAACACTGAAGCTTTCTTT
CDR3 protein: CASSLVSAAGNTEAFF

clone size: NA
V gene: TRBV27
D gene: NA
J gene: TRBJ2-3
CDR3 DNA: TGTGCCAGCAGTTTACGACCTAGGGATACGCAGTATTTT
CDR3 protein: CASSLRPRDTQYF

clone size: NA
V gene: TRBV5-1
D gene: NA
J gene: TRBJ1-2
CDR3 DNA: TGCGCCAGCAGCTTGACTTCAACTGATAGGATTGGCTACACCTTC
CDR3 protein: CASSLTSTDRIGYTF

clone size: NA
V gene: TRBV29-1
D gene: NA
J gene: TRBJ1-1
CDR3 DNA: TGCAGCGTTCCTGGGGGTACTGAAGCTTTCTTT
CDR3 protein: CSVPGGTEAFF

clone size: NA
V gene: TRBV12-3/TRBV12-4
D gene: NA
J gene: TRBJ1-2
CDR3 DNA: TGTGCCACCTTCCTGGCCCCCGATGGCTACACCTTC
CDR3 protein: CATFLAPDGYTF

clone size: NA
V gene: TRBV10-3
D gene: NA
J gene: TRBJ2-1
CDR3 DNA: TGTGCCACCACTGACAGAGACAATGAGCAGTTCTTC
CDR3 protein: CATTDRDNEQFF

clone size: NA
V gene: TRBV4-1
D gene: NA
J gene: TRBJ2-3
CDR3 DNA: TGCGCCAGCAGCCAAGTATCCAGCACAGATACGCAGTATTTT
CDR3 protein: CASSQVSSTDTQYF

clone size: NA
V gene: TRBV7-9
D gene: NA
J gene: TRBJ1-1
CDR3 DNA: TGTGCCAGCAGCTTACAAGGTACGGGGGCTTTCTTT
CDR3 protein: CASSLQGTGAFF

clone size: few
V gene: TRBV27
D gene: TRBD1
J gene: TRBJ1-3
CDR3 DNA: TGTGCCAGCAGTCCCAGACAGGGAGGGAACACCATATATTTT
CDR3 protein: CASSPRQGGNTIYF

clone size: NA
V gene: TRBV6-5
D gene: NA
J gene: TRBJ1-4
CDR3 DNA: TGTGCCAGCAGGGTCGGACTGACTAATGAAAAACTGTTTTTT
CDR3 protein: CASRVGLTNEKLFF

clone size: once
V gene: TRBV25-1
D gene: TRBD2
J gene: TRBJ2-3
CDR3 DNA: TGTGCCAGCAGTGACAGCGGGGGGCGCACAGATACGCAGTATTTT
CDR3 protein: CASSDSGGRTDTQYF

clone size: NA
V gene: TRBV7-7
D gene: TRBD1
J gene: TRBJ2-7
CDR3 DNA: TGTGCCAGCAGCGAAGGACAGGGAGCGTCCTACGAGCAGTACTTC
CDR3 protein: CASSEGQGASYEQYF

clone size: NA
V gene: TRBV10-3
D gene: NA
J gene: TRBJ1-4
CDR3 DNA: TGTGCCATCAGTGACCCCTCATCCCCCGAGGAGGAAAAACTGTTTTTT
CDR3 protein: CAISDPSSPEEEKLFF

clone size: NA
V gene: TRBV11-2
D gene: TRBD1
J gene: TRBJ2-7
CDR3 DNA: TGTGCCAGCAGCGCCGGGACAGGGCATAACGAGCAGTACTTC
CDR3 protein: CASSAGTGHNEQYF

clone size: NA
V gene: TRBV7-8
D gene: TRBD1
J gene: TRBJ1-1
CDR3 DNA: TGTGCCAGCAGCTTAGGCAGGGGGGGTGAAGCTTTCTTT
CDR3 protein: CASSLGRGGEAFF

clone size: NA
V gene: TRBV6-1
D gene: NA
J gene: TRBJ2-6
CDR3 DNA: TGTGCCAGCAGTGGCTCCACAGGGTTTGGGGCCAACGTCCTGACTTTC
CDR3 protein: CASSGSTGFGANVLTF

clone size: NA
V gene: TRBV7-2
D gene: NA
J gene: TRBJ1-1
CDR3 DNA: TGTGCCAGCAGCTTAGAACAGGCCACTGAAGCTTTCTTT
CDR3 protein: CASSLEQATEAFF

clone size: NA
V gene: TRBV19
D gene: NA
J gene: TRBJ1-2
CDR3 DNA: TGTGCCAGTAGTACCGGGACAAGGAACTATGGCTACACCTTC
CDR3 protein: CASSTGTRNYGYTF